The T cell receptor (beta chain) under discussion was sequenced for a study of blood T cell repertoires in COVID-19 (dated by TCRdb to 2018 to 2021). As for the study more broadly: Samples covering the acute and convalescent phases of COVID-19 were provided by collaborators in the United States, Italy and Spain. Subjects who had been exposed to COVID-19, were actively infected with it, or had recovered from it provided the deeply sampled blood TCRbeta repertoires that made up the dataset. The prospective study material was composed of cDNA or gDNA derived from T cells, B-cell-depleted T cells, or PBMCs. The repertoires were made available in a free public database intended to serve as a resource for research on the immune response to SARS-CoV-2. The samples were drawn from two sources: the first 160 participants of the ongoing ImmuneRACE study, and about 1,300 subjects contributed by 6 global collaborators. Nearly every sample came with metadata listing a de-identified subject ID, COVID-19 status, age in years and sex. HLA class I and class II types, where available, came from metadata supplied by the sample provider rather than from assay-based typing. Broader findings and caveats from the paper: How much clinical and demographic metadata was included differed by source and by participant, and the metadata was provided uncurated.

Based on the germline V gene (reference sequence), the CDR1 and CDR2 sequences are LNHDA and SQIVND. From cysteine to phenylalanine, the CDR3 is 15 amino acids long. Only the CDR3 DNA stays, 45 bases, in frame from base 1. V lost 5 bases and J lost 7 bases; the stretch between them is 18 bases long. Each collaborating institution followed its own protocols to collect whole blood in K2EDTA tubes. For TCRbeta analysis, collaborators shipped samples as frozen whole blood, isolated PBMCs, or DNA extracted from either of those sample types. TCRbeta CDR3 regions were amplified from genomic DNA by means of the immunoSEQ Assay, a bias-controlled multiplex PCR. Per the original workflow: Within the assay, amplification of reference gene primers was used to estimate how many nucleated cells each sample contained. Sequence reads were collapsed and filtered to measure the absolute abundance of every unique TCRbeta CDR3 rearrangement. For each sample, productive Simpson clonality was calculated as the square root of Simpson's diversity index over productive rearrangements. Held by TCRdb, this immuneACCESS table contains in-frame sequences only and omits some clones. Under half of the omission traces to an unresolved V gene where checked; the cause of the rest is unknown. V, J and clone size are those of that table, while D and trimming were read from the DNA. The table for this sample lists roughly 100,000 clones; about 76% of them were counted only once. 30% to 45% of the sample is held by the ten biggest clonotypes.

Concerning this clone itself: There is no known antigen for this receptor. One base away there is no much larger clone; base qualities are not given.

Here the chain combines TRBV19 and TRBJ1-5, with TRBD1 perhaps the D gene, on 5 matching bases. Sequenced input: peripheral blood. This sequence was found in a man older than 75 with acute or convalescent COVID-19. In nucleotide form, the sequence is TGTGCCAGTAGTCGGGGGGAAAGAAGGGAGCAGCCCCAGCATTTT. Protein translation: CASSRGERREQPQHF.